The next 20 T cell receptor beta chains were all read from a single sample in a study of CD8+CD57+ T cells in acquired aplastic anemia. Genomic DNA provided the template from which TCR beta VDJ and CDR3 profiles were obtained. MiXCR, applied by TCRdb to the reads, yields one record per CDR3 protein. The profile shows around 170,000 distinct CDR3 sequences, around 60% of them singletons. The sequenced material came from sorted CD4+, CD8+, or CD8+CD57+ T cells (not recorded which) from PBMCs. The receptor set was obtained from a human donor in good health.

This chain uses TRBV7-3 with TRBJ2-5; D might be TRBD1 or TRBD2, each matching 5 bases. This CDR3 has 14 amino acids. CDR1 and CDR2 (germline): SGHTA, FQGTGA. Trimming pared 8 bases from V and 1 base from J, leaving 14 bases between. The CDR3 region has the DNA TGTGCCAGCGCCAGGGCGGGCCCCCAAGAGACCCAGTACTTC. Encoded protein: CASARAGPQETQYF.

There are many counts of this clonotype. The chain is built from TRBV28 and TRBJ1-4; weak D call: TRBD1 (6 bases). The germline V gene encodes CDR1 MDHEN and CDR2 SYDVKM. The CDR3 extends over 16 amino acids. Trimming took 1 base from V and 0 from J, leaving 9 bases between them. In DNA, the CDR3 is TGTGCCAGCAGTTTATCAGGGGTTGCAACTAATGAAAAACTGTTTTTT. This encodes CASSLSGVATNEKLFF.

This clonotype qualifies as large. Here the CDR3 DNA reads TGTGCCAGCAGTGATGATACGGTACTTGGGCAGTTCTTC. It specifies CASSDDTVLGQFF. The J gene is TRBJ2-1, the V gene TRBV25-1; D gene ambiguous. In germline, CDR1 is MGHDK, CDR2 SYGVNS. The CDR3 runs 13 residues. V was trimmed by 3 bases and J by 12 bases, leaving 15 bases between them.

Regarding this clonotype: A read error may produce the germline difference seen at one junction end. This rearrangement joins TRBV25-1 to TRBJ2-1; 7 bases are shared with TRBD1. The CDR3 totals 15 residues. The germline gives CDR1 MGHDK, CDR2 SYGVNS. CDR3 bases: TGTGCCAGCAGTCAGACAGGGATTATCTACAATGAGCGGTTCTTC. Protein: CASSQTGIIYNERFF.

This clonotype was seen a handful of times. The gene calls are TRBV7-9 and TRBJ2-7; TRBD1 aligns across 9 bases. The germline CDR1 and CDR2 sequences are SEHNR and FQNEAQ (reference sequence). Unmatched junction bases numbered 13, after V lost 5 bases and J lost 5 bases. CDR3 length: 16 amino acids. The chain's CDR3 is CASSPSGTGTLDEQYF. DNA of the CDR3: TGTGCCAGCAGCCCCAGCGGGACAGGGACTCTGGACGAGCAGTACTTC.

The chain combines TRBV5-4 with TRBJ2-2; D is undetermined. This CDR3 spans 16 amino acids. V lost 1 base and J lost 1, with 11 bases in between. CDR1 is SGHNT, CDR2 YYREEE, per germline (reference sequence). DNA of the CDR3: TGTGCCAGCAGCTTGTACGGATCCCTGAACACCGGGGAGCTGTTTTTT. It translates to CASSLYGSLNTGELFF.

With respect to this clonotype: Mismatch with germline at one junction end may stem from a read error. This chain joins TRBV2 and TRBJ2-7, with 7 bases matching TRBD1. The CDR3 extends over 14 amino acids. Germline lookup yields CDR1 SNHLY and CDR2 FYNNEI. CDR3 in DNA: TGTGCCGGCAGTGACAGGGTCAACCATAACGAGCAGTACTTC. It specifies CAGSDRVNHNEQYF.

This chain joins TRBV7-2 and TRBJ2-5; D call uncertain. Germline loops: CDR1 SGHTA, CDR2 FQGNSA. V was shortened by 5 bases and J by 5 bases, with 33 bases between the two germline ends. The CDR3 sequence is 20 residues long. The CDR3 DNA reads TGTGCCAGCAGCCGCCAGCGTTCGTTTTATCGGGCAGATCGATCGGAGACCCAGTACTTC. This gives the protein CASSRQRSFYRADRSETQYF.

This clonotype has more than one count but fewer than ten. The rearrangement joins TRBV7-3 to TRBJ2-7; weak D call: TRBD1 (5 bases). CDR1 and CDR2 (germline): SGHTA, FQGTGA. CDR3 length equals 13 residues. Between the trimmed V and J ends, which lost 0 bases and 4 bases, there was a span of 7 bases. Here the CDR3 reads CASSLTQGYEQYF. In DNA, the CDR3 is TGTGCCAGCAGCTTAACTCAGGGTTACGAGCAGTACTTC.

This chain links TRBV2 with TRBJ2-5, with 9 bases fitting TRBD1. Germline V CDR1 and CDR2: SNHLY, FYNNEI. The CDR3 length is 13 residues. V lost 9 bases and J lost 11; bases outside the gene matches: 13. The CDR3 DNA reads TGTGCCAGTGAGGGACAGGGTTTGAGGGAGCAGTACTTC. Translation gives CASEGQGLREQYF.

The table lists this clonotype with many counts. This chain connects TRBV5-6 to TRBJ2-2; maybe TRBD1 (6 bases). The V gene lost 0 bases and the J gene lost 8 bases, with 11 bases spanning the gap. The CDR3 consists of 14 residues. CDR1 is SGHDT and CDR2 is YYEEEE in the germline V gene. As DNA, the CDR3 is TGTGCCAGCAGCTTGGACAGGGAATCAGGGGAGCTGTTTTTT. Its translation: CASSLDRESGELFF.

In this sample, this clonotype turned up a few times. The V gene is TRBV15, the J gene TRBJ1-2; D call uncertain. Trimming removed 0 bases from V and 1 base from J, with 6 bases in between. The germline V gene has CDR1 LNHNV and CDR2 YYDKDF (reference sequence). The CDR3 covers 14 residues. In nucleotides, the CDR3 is TGTGCCACCAGCAGAGAATTTGGTAACTATGGCTACACCTTC. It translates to CATSREFGNYGYTF.

In DNA form, the CDR3 reads TGTGCCAGCAGCCCTGGGGGGTCGGACTATGGCTACACCTTC. Its translation is CASSPGGSDYGYTF. The chain uses TRBV7-9 and TRBJ1-2, with a possible D match to TRBD1 (5 bases). Deletions cut 5 bases from V and 3 bases from J, with 13 bases between. Germline values: CDR1 SEHNR, CDR2 FQNEAQ (reference sequence). CDR3 length equals 14 residues. The entire variable domain, with the rest obtained from reference TRBV7-9 and TRBJ1-2, is as follows: DTGVSQNPRHKITKRGQNVTFRCDPISEHNRLYWYRQTLGQGPEFLTYFQNEAQLEKSRLLSDRFSAERPKGSFSTLEIQRTEQGDSAMYLCASSPGGSDYGYTFGSGTRLTVV.

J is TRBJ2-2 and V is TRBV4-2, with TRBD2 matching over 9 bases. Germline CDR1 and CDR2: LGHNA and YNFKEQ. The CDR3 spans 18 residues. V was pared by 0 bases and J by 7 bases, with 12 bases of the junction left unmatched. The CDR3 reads CASSQDASGIEYGGELFF. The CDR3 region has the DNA TGTGCCAGCAGCCAAGACGCTAGCGGGATCGAGTATGGCGGGGAGCTGTTTTTT.

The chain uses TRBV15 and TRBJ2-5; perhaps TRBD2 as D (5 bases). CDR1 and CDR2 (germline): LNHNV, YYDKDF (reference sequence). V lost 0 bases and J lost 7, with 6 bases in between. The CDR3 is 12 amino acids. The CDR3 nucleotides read TGTGCCACCAGCAGAGATGGGAGGACCCAGTACTTC. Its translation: CATSRDGRTQYF.

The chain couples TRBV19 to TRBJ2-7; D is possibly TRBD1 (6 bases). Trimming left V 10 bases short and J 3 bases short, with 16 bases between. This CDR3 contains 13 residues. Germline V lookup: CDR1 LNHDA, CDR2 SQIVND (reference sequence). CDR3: CATRRGGSYEQYF. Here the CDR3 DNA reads TGTGCCACCCGCCGAGGGGGAAGCTACGAGCAGTACTTC. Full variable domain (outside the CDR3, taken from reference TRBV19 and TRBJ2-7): DGGITQSPKYLFRKEGQNVTLSCEQNLNHDAMYWYRQDPGQGLRLIYYSQIVNDFQKGDIAEGYSVSREKKESFPLTVTSAQKNPTAFYLCATRRGGSYEQYFGPGTRLTVT.

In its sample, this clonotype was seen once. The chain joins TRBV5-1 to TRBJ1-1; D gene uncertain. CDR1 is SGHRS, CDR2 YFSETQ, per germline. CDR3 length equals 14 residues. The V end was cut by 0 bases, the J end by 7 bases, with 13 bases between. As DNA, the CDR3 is TGCGCCAGCAGCTTGGAAGTAGCGGGAGATGAAGCTTTCTTT. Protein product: CASSLEVAGDEAFF.

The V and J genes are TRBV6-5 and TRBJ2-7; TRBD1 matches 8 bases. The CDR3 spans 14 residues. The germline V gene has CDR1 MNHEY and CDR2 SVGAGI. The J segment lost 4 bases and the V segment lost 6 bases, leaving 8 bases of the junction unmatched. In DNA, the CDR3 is TGTGCCAGCAGAGTCGGACAGGGCAGGTACGAGCAGTACTTC. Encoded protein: CASRVGQGRYEQYF.

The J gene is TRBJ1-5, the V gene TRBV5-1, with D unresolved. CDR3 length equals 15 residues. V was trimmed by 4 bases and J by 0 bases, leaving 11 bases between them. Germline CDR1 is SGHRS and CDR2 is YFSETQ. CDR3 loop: CASSEGSDSNQPQHF. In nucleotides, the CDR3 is TGCGCCAGCAGCGAGGGATCAGATAGCAATCAGCCCCAGCATTTT.

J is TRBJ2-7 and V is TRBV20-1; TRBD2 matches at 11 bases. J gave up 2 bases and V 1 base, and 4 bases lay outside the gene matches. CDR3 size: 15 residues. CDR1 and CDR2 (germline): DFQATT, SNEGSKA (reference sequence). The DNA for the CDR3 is TGCAGTGCTAGAGCCCTAGCGGGAGGTCCCTACGAGCAGTACTTC. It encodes CSARALAGGPYEQYF.